The clone carrying this TCR beta chain was observed many times. These data are taken from a study of breast tumors, draining lymph nodes, adjacent tissues. Breast cancer patients provided tissue from their axillary draining lymph nodes. MiXCR, run by TCRdb on the multiplex PCR reads, gives a single entry per CDR3 protein. This table holds around 250,000 distinct CDR3 sequences, around 35% found once. Trimming removed 9 bases at V and 0 bases at J, with 18 bases between. The length of the CDR3 is 15 residues. Germline V gene lookup returns CDR1 WNHNN and CDR2 SYGVQD (reference sequence). Sequenced input: axillary lymph node tissue. This rearrangement joins TRBV10-1 to TRBJ2-7; tentative D call: TRBD1 (6 bases). This TCR came from a female donor with breast cancer. Some clones in this sample may be carry-over from other donors' samples. CDR3 in DNA: TGCGCCAGGGGGTCGTACGGGACATCCTCCTACGAGCAGTACTTC. Protein product: CARGSYGTSSYEQYF.